This T cell receptor (beta chain) was documented in a study of T cell responses to AZD1222 COVID-19 vaccine. The wider study: Pooling of second doses given at about 4 or about 12 weeks was done.

Findings and limits, study-wide: Reportedly, close to half of spike-specific TCRs are directed against unmutated variant regions.

This table comes from immunoSEQ multiplex PCR, and its TCRdb copy is limited to in-frame clones, with some not included. The sample carries about 160,000 clones, roughly nine tenths recorded once. On this clone itself: The antigen is not known.

CDR1 is KGHDR and CDR2 is SFDVKD in the germline V gene. V was pared by 5 bases and J by 5 bases, with 9 bases between. CDR3 length equals 13 residues. The sequencing used peripheral blood, collected on day 0 of AZD1222 vaccination. The receptor was derived from an adult in good health. The chain uses TRBV24-1 and TRBJ2-1; D is unresolved. CDR3 residues: CATSVNSNNEQFF. The CDR3 nucleotides are TGTGCCACCAGTGTGAACAGCAACAATGAGCAGTTCTTC.